Each of the 23 T cell receptor beta chains below was sequenced from the same sample in a study of T cell changes during pregnancy in multiple sclerosis. Assay: immunoSEQ multiplex PCR; the TCRdb copy retains only in-frame clones and omits some. This table holds 85,000 to 95,000 clones, roughly 89% found once. Source: peripheral blood, taken after pregnancy. Receptors were obtained from a female donor in good health, enrolled as a control in a pregnancy study.

The V call is TRBV5-5, the J call TRBJ1-1, with D perhaps matching TRBD1 (6 bases). The V end was cut by 2 bases, the J end by 11 bases, with 10 bases between. This CDR3 region has 11 residues. CDR1 is SGHKS and CDR2 is YYEKEE in the germline V gene (reference sequence). CDR3 amino acids: CASSLTGWAFF. The DNA of the CDR3 is TGTGCCAGCAGCTTAACAGGGTGGGCTTTCTTT.

The rearrangement links TRBV12-5 to TRBJ1-6; D unclear. Germline V gene lookup returns CDR1 LGHNT and CDR2 FRNRAP. The CDR3 extends over 14 amino acids. The ends were cut back, 1 base at V and 8 bases at J, with 9 bases in the middle. The CDR3 region is CASGLAGSHSPLHF. The DNA of the CDR3 is TGTGCTAGTGGTTTGGCGGGTTCGCATTCACCCCTCCACTTT.

The gene calls are TRBV11-3 and TRBJ2-1, with D unresolved. This CDR3 spans 14 amino acids. Trimming cost V 1 base and J 9 bases, with 13 bases left between them. Germline CDR1 is SGHNT and CDR2 is YENEEA. CDR3 sequence: CASSLARATGEQFF. The CDR3 DNA reads TGTGCCAGCAGCTTAGCTAGAGCGACGGGTGAGCAGTTCTTC.

The CDR3 is CASGWTVYEQYF. The CDR3 DNA reads TGTGCCAGCGGGTGGACAGTCTACGAGCAGTACTTC. The rearrangement uses TRBV7-9 and TRBJ2-7, with a weak D call TRBD1 (6 bases). Germline CDR1 and CDR2: SEHNR and FQNEAQ (reference sequence). CDR3 length: 12 amino acids. V lost 8 bases and J lost 3, with 11 bases in between.

The V and J genes are TRBV4-3 and TRBJ2-7, with TRBD2 identical over 7 bases. Germline loops: CDR1 LGHNA, CDR2 YSLEER. J was trimmed by 0 bases and V by 5 bases; bases with no gene match: 4. The CDR3 is made up of 14 amino acids. The CDR3 nucleotides read TGCGCCAGCAGCTTCGTAGCGGGCTCCTACGAGCAGTACTTC. It translates to CASSFVAGSYEQYF.

This clone appeared once. The gene calls are TRBV5-4 and TRBJ2-4; the match to TRBD2 covers 8 bases. There are 15 residues in the CDR3. The trim removed 5 bases at V and 6 bases at J, leaving 10 bases unmatched. Germline assignment: CDR1 SGHNT and CDR2 YYREEE (reference sequence). DNA for the CDR3: TGTGCCAGCAGGAGGAGCGGGGGTCGAGGAAACATTCAGTACTTC. Amino acid sequence: CASRRSGGRGNIQYF.

V gene TRBV4-3 combines with J gene TRBJ1-4; 10 bases fit TRBD1. V lost 0 bases to trimming and J lost 7 bases; unmatched junction nucleotides: 5. This CDR3 has 16 residues. Germline CDR1 reads LGHNA; CDR2 reads YSLEER. The CDR3, as DNA: TGCGCCAGCAGCCAAGATCGGACAGGGGGGAGTGAAAAACTGTTTTTT. Protein: CASSQDRTGGSEKLFF.

This chain links TRBV4-3 with TRBJ1-1, with 8 bases matching TRBD1. V dropped 5 bases and J dropped 0; count of bases not matched to a gene: 2. This CDR3 region has 14 residues. Germline loops: CDR1 LGHNA, CDR2 YSLEER. The CDR3 DNA is TGCGCCAGCAGCTTGGACAGGGTGAACACTGAAGCTTTCTTT. This sequence encodes CASSLDRVNTEAFF.

A few counts support this clone. The chain has TRBV7-9 and TRBJ1-6; maybe TRBD1 (6 bases). Deletions cut 6 bases from V and 7 bases from J, with 10 bases between. The CDR3 is made up of 13 amino acids. Germline V gene sequence: CDR1 SEHNR, CDR2 FQNEAQ (reference sequence). CDR3 residues: CASSPGQNSPLHF. The CDR3 DNA follows: TGTGCCAGCAGTCCAGGACAGAATTCACCCCTCCACTTT.

The rearrangement joins TRBV9 to TRBJ2-3; D is possibly TRBD2 (5 bases). The CDR3 loop spans 15 amino acids. V was trimmed by 0 bases and J by 1 base, leaving 9 bases between them. Germline V gives CDR1 SGDLS, CDR2 YYNGEE. This chain's CDR3 is CASSVGGGGTDTQYF. CDR3 DNA sequence: TGTGCCAGCAGCGTAGGAGGAGGAGGCACAGATACGCAGTATTTT.

As regards this clone: The sample holds other DNA sequences that translate to the same CDR3. The gene calls are TRBV6-1 and TRBJ1-6; 8 nucleotides line up with TRBD1. CDR1 and CDR2 from the germline V gene are MNHNS and SASEGT. Trimming cost V 5 bases and J 10 bases; bases outside gene matches: 4. The CDR3 has 13 residues. The CDR3 loop reads CASSPDRGSPLHF. The DNA for the CDR3 is TGTGCCAGCAGTCCCGACAGGGGATCACCCCTCCACTTT.

The chain couples TRBV28 to TRBJ1-5; a weak D match, TRBD1 (5 bases). V lost 2 bases and J 7 bases, leaving 12 bases between the germline ends. CDR1 and CDR2 from the germline V gene are MDHEN and SYDVKM. The CDR3 sequence is 14 residues long. CDR3 sequence reads: CASSLRDSFQPQHF. The CDR3 DNA reads as TGTGCCAGCAGTTTACGGGACTCATTCCAGCCCCAGCATTTT.

The gene calls are TRBV6-6 and TRBJ1-1, with TRBD1 as a possible D gene (5 bases). Germline V gene sequence: CDR1 MNHNY, CDR2 SVGAGI (reference sequence). This CDR3 has 14 residues. Trimming shortened V by 5 bases and J by 0 bases, and 10 bases separated the two germline ends. CDR3 in amino acids: CASSPGGLNTEAFF. CDR3 DNA sequence: TGTGCCAGCAGTCCCGGGGGATTGAACACTGAAGCTTTCTTT.

This clone came up once. This chain links TRBV9 with TRBJ1-1; D is possibly TRBD1 (5 bases). Per germline, CDR1 SGDLS and CDR2 YYNGEE. Trimming stripped 3 bases from V and 1 base from J, with 7 bases between. The CDR3 contains 13 residues. The CDR3, as DNA: TGTGCCAGCAGCGGGACACCGAACACTGAAGCTTTCTTT. Protein product: CASSGTPNTEAFF.

This chain uses TRBV4-3 with TRBJ1-1; D might be TRBD1 (6 bases). With 1 base removed from V and 3 bases from J, the gap between germline ends came to 12 bases. The germline CDR1 and CDR2 sequences are LGHNA and YSLEER. CDR3 size: 15 residues. In DNA, the CDR3 is TGCGCCAGCAGCCAAGGGGGGCGCAGGGACACTGAAGCTTTCTTT. Translated, it gives CASSQGGRRDTEAFF.

V and J are TRBV4-3 and TRBJ2-2, with TRBD2 matching over 13 bases. CDR3 size: 18 residues. Trimming removed 1 base from V and 2 bases from J; junction bases left unmatched: 4. Germline V lookup: CDR1 LGHNA, CDR2 YSLEER. CDR3 loop: CASSQGTSGGANTGELFF. Written as DNA, the CDR3 is TGCGCCAGCAGCCAAGGAACTAGCGGGGGGGCCAACACCGGGGAGCTGTTTTTT.

The CDR3 protein is CASSPLTGSLGELFF. The CDR3 nucleotides read TGTGCCAGCAGTCCACTAACAGGGAGTTTGGGGGAGCTGTTTTTT. This sequence joins TRBV28 and TRBJ2-2, with TRBD1 as a possible D gene (6 bases). The germline gives CDR1 MDHEN, CDR2 SYDVKM. V lost 5 bases and J lost 8, with 18 bases in between. The CDR3 runs to 15 residues.

This chain joins TRBV28 and TRBJ1-1, with 8 bases aligning to TRBD1. This CDR3 is built from 16 residues. Per the germline V gene, CDR1 is MDHEN and CDR2 is SYDVKM. Trimming cost V 5 bases and J 5 bases; bases outside gene matches: 13. This chain's CDR3 is CASSPRAGGAKTEAFF. Here the CDR3 DNA reads TGTGCCAGCAGTCCCCGTGCAGGGGGCGCAAAAACTGAAGCTTTCTTT.

The V call is TRBV30, the J call TRBJ1-2; a weak D match, TRBD1 (6 bases). Germline V gives CDR1 GTSNPN, CDR2 SVGIG (reference sequence). The ends were cut back, 4 bases at V and 3 bases at J, with 9 bases in the middle. This CDR3 contains 12 residues. This chain's CDR3 is CAWTAGDYGYTF. The CDR3 coding sequence is TGTGCCTGGACGGCAGGGGACTATGGCTACACCTTC. Supplemented by reference TRBV30 and TRBJ1-2, the full variable domain reads SQTIHQWPATLVQPVGSPLSLECTVEGTSNPNLYWYRQAAGRGLQLLFYSVGIGQISSEVPQNLSASRPQDRQFILSSKKLLLSDSGFYLCAWTAGDYGYTFGSGTRLTVV.

In nucleotides, the CDR3 is TGTGCCAGACGAACAGGGTCTGGAAACACCATATATTTT. Its protein is CARRTGSGNTIYF. The chain combines TRBV21-1 with TRBJ1-3; the tabulated D call, TRBD1, remains unverified against the DNA. TRBV21-1 is assigned pseudogene status. The CDR3 has 13 residues.

The chain is built from TRBV7-9 and TRBJ1-4; D ambiguous. The CDR3 spans 16 residues. Germline loops: CDR1 SEHNR, CDR2 FQNEAQ (reference sequence). V lost 1 base and J lost 0, with 9 bases in between. In DNA form, the CDR3 reads TGTGCCAGCAGCTTAGGAGTAGCAGCAACTAATGAAAAACTGTTTTTT. Amino acid sequence: CASSLGVAATNEKLFF.

The chain carries TRBV27 and TRBJ2-7, with 11 positions matching TRBD2. The germline CDR1 and CDR2 sequences are MNHEY and SMNVEV (reference sequence). Trimming took 6 bases from V and 4 from J; bases not matched to a gene: 11. CDR3 length: 16 amino acids. For the CDR3, the DNA is TGTGCCAGCAGGAGCCTAGCGGGGGGCCGTTTATACGAGCAGTACTTC. Protein sequence: CASRSLAGGRLYEQYF.

In DNA form, the CDR3 reads TGTGCCAGCAGCTTAGACCGGGGGAGCTCTGGGGCCAACGTCCTGACTTTC. Its protein product is CASSLDRGSSGANVLTF. The chain recombines TRBV7-8 with TRBJ2-6; tentatively, D is TRBD2 (6 bases). CDR3 length equals 17 residues. V was clipped by 1 base and J by 0 bases, with 10 bases between them. Germline V gene lookup returns CDR1 SGHVS and CDR2 FQNEAQ.